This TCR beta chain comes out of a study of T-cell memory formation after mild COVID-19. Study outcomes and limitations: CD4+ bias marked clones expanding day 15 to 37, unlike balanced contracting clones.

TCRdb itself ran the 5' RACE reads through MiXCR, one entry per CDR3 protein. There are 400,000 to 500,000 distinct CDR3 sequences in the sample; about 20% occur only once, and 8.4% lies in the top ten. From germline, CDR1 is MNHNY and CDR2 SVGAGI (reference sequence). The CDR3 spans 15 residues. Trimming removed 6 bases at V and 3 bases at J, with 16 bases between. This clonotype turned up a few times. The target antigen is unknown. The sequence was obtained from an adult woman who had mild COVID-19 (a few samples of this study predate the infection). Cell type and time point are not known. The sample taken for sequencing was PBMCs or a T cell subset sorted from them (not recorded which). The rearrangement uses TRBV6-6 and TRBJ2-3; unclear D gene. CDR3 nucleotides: TGTGCCAGCAGGACGATTGGAATGGGGACAGATACGCAGTATTTT. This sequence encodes CASRTIGMGTDTQYF.